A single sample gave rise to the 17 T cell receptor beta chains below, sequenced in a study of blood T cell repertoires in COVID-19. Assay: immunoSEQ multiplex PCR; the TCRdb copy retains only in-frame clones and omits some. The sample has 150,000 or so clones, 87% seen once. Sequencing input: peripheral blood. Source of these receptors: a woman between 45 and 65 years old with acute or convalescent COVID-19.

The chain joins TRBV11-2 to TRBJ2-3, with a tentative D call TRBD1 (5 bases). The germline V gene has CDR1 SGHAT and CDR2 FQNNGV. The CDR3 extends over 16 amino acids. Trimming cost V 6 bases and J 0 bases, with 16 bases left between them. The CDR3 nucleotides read TGTGCCAGCAGTCGACAGCTTGGTGCTAGCACAGATACGCAGTATTTT. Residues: CASSRQLGASTDTQYF.

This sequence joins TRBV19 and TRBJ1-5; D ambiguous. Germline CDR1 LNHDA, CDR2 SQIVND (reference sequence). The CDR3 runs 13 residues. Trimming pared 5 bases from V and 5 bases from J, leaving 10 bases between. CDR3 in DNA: TGTGCCAGTAGTTCGCAGTCTTATCAGCCCCAGCATTTT. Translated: CASSSQSYQPQHF.

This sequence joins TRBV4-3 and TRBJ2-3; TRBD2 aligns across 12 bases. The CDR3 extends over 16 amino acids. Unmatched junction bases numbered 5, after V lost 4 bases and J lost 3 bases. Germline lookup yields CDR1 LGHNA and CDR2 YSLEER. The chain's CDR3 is CASSRGGLAGTDTQYF. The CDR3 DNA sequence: TGCGCCAGCAGCCGCGGAGGACTAGCGGGAACAGATACGCAGTATTTT.

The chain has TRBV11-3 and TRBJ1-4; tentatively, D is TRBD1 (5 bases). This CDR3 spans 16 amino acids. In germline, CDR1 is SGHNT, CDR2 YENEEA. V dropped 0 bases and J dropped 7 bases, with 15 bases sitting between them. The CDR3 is CASSLDGGNVGEKLFF. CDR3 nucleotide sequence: TGTGCCAGCAGCTTAGATGGGGGGAATGTTGGTGAAAAACTGTTTTTT.

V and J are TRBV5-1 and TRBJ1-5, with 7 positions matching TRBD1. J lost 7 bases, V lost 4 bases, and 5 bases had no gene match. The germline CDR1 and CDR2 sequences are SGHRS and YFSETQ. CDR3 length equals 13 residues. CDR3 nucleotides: TGCGCCAGCAGCCAGACAGGGAACCAGCCCCAGCATTTT. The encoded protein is CASSQTGNQPQHF.

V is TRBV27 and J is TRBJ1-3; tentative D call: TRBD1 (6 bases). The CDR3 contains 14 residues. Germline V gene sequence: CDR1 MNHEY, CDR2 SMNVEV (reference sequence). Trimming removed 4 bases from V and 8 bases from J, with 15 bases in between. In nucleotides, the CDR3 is TGTGCCAGCAGTTCCCTCGGACAGCCACACACCATATATTTT. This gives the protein CASSSLGQPHTIYF.

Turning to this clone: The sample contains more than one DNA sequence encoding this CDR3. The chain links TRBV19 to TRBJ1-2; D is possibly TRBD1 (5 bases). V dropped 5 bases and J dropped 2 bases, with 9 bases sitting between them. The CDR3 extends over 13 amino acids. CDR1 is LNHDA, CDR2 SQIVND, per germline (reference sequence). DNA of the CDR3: TGTGCCAGTAGTCCGGGACTCAACTATGGCTACACCTTC. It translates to CASSPGLNYGYTF.

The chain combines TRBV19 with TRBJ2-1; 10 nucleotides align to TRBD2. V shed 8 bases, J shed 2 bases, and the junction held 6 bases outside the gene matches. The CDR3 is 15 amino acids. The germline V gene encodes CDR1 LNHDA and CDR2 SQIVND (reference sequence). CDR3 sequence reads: CASARTSGAYNEQFF. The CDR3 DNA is TGTGCCAGTGCCCGGACTAGCGGAGCCTACAATGAGCAGTTCTTC. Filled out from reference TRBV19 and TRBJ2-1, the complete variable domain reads DGGITQSPKYLFRKEGQNVTLSCEQNLNHDAMYWYRQDPGQGLRLIYYSQIVNDFQKGDIAEGYSVSREKKESFPLTVTSAQKNPTAFYLCASARTSGAYNEQFFGPGTRLTVL.

CDR3 DNA sequence: TGTGCCAGTAGTATGGGCTGGGGTCAGGGCGAAGAGACCCAGTACTTC. It codes for CASSMGWGQGEETQYF. The chain is built from TRBV19 and TRBJ2-5, with D possibly matching TRBD1 (5 bases). The CDR3 is 16 amino acids. The V end was cut by 3 bases, the J end by 3 bases, with 17 bases between. Per the germline V gene, CDR1 is LNHDA and CDR2 is SQIVND (reference sequence).

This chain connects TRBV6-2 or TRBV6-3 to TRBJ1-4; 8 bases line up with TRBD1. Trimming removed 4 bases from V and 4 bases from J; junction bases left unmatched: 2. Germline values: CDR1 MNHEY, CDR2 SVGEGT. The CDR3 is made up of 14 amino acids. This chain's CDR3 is CASSSGQGNEKLFF. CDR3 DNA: TGTGCCAGCAGTTCCGGACAGGGTAATGAAAAACTGTTTTTT.

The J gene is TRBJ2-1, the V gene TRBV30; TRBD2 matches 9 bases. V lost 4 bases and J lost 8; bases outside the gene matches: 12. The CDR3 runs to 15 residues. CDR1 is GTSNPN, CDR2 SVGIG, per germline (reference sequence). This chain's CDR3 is CAWTPFSGSRDEQFF. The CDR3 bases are TGTGCCTGGACTCCGTTTAGCGGGAGCAGGGATGAGCAGTTCTTC.

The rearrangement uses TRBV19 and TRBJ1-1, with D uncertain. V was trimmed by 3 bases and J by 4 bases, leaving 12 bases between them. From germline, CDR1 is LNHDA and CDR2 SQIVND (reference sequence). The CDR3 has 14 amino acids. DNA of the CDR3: TGTGCCAGTAGTATCACTCGGGAAGGCACTGAAGCTTTCTTT. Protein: CASSITREGTEAFF.

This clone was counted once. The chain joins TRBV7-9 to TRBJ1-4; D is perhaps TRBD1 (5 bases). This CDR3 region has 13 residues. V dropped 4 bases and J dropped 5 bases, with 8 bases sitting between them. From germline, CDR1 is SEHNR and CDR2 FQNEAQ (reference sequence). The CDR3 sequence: CASSSQGNEKLFF. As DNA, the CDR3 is TGTGCCAGCAGCTCTCAGGGAAATGAAAAACTGTTTTTT. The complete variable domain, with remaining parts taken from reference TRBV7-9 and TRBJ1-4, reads DTGVSQNPRHKITKRGQNVTFRCDPISEHNRLYWYRQTLGQGPEFLTYFQNEAQLEKSRLLSDRFSAERPKGSFSTLEIQRTEQGDSAMYLCASSSQGNEKLFFGSGTQLSVL.

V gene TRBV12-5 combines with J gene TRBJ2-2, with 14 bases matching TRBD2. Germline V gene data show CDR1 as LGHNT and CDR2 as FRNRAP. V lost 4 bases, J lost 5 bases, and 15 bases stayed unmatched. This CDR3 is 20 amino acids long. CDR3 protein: CASGSKPGLAGARVTGELFF. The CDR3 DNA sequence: TGTGCTAGTGGTTCAAAACCGGGACTAGCGGGAGCTAGAGTAACCGGGGAGCTGTTTTTT. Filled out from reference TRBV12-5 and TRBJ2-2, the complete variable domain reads DARVTQTPRHKVTEMGQEVTMRCQPILGHNTVFWYRQTMMQGLELLAYFRNRAPLDDSGMPKDRFSAEMPDATLATLKIQPSEPRDSAVYFCASGSKPGLAGARVTGELFFGEGSRLTVL.

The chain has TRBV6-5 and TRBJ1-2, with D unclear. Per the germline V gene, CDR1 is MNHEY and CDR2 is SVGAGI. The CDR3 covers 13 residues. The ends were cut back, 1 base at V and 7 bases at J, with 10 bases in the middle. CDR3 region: CASSYYQESGYTF. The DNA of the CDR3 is TGTGCCAGCAGTTACTATCAGGAAAGTGGCTACACCTTC.

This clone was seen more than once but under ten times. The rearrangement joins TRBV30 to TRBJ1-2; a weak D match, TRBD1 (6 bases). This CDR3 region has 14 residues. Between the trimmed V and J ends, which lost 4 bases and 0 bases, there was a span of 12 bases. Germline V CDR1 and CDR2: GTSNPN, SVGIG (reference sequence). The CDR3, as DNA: TGTGCCTGGACTCGGACAGATACTAACTATGGCTACACCTTC. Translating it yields CAWTRTDTNYGYTF.

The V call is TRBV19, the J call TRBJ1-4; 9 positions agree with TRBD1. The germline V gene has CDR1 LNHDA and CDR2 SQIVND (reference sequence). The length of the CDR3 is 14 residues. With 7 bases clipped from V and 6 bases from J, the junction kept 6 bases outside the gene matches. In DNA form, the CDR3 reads TGTGCCAGTAAGGGAGGACAGGGGCATGAAAAACTGTTTTTT. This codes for CASKGGQGHEKLFF.